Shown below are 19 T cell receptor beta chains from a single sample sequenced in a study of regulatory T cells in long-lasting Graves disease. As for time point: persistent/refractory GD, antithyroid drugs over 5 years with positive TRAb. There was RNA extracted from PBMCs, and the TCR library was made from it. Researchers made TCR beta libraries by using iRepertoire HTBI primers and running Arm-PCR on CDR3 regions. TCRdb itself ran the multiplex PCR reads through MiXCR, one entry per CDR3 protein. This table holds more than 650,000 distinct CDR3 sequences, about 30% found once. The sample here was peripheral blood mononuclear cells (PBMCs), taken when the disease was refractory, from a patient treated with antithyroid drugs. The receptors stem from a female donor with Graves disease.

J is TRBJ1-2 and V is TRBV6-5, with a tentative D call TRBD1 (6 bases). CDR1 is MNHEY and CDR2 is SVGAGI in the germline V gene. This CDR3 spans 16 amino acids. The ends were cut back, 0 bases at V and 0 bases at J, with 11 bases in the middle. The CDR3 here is CASSYSRGGANYGYTF. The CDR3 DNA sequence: TGTGCCAGCAGTTACTCGAGAGGGGGAGCTAACTATGGCTACACCTTC.

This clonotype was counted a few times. The CDR3 DNA follows: TGTGCCTGGAGTTCCATCACGGGAGGTGAAGCTTTCTTT. It codes for CAWSSITGGEAFF. The rearrangement links TRBV30 to TRBJ1-1; no clear D. The V and J ends lost 2 bases and 7 bases respectively, with 14 bases between them. The CDR3 extends over 13 amino acids. The germline CDR1 and CDR2 sequences are GTSNPN and SVGIG (reference sequence).

The chain's CDR3 is CASSDKADGYTF. The CDR3 bases are TGTGCCAGCAGTGATAAAGCGGATGGCTACACCTTC. The J gene is TRBJ1-2, the V gene TRBV25-1; D is unresolved. The CDR3 is made up of 12 amino acids. Trimming removed 3 bases at V and 6 bases at J, with 8 bases between. CDR1 and CDR2 from the germline V gene are MGHDK and SYGVNS.

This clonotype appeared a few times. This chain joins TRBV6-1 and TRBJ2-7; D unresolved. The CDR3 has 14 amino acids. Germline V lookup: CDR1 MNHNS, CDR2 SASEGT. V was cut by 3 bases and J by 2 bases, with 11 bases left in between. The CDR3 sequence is CASSEAYTTYEQYF. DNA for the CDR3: TGTGCCAGCAGTGAGGCGTACACCACCTACGAGCAGTACTTC.

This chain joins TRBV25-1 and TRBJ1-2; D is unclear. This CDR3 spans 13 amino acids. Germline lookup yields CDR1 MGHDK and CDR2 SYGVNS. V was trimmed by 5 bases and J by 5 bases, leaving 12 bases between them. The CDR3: CASSIDGWYGYTF. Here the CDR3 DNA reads TGTGCCAGCAGTATAGACGGGTGGTATGGCTACACCTTC.

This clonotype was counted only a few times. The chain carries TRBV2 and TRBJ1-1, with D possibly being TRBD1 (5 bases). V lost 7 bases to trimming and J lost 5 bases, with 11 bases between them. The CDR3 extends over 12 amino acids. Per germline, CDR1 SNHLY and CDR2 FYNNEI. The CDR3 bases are TGTGCCAGCAAGGCAGGGTTGACTGAAGCTTTCTTT. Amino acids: CASKAGLTEAFF.

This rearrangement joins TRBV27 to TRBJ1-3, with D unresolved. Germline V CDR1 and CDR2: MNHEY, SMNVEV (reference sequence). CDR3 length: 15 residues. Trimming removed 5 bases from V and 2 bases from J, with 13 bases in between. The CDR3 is CASSPRPITGNTIYF. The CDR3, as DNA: TGTGCCAGCAGTCCTCGTCCTATTACTGGAAACACCATATATTTT.

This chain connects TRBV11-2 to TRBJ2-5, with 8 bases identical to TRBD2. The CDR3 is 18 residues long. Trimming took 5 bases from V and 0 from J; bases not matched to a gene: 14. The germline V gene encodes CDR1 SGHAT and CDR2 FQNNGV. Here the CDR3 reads CASSVSGTRRIYQETQYF. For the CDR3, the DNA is TGTGCCAGCAGCGTTAGCGGGACCCGACGAATTTACCAAGAGACCCAGTACTTC.

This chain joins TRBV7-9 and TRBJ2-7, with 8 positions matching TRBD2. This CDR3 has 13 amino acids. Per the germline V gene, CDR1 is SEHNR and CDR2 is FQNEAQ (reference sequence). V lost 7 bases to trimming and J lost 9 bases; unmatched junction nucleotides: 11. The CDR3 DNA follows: TGTGCCAGCACCCCCGGGACTAGTCCCCCGCAGTACTTC. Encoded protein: CASTPGTSPPQYF. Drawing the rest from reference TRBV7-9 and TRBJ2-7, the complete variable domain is DTGVSQNPRHKITKRGQNVTFRCDPISEHNRLYWYRQTLGQGPEFLTYFQNEAQLEKSRLLSDRFSAERPKGSFSTLEIQRTEQGDSAMYLCASTPGTSPPQYFGPGTRLTVT.

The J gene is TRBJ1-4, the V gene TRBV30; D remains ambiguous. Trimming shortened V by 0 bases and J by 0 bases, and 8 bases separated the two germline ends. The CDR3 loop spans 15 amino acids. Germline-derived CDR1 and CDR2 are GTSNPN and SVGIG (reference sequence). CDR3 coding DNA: TGTGCCTGGAGTGTACCAGGTGCAACTAATGAAAAACTGTTTTTT. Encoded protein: CAWSVPGATNEKLFF.

The DNA of the CDR3 is TGTGCCATCGGTGTTAGGGACCAAGAGACCCAGTACTTC. This translates into CAIGVRDQETQYF. V gene TRBV10-3 combines with J gene TRBJ2-5; D is unresolved. Germline V gene lookup returns CDR1 ENHRY and CDR2 SYGVKD. Trimming left V 8 bases short and J 0 bases short, with 10 bases between. This CDR3 spans 13 amino acids.

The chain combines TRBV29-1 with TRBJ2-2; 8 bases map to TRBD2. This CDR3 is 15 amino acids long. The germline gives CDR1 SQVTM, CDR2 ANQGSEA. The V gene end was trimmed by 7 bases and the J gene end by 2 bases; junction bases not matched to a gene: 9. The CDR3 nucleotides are TGCAGCGCCCGTTCTAGCGGGCTTAACACCGGGGAGCTGTTTTTT. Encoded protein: CSARSSGLNTGELFF.

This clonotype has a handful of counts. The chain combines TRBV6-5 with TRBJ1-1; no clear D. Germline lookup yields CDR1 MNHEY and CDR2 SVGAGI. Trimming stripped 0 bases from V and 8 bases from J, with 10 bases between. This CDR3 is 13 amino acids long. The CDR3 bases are TGTGCCAGCAGTTACTCGACCATCGTGGAAGCTTTCTTT. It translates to CASSYSTIVEAFF.

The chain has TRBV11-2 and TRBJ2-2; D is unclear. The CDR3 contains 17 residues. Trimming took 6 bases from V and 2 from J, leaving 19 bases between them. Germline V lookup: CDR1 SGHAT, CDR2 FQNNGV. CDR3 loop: CASSNTPGRTNTGELFF. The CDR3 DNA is TGTGCCAGCAGTAACACACCTGGACGGACCAACACCGGGGAGCTGTTTTTT.

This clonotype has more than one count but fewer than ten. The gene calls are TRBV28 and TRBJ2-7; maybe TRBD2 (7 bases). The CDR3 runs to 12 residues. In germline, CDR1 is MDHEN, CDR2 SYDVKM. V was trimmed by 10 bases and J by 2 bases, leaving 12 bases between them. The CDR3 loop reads CAIRGAPYEQYF. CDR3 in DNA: TGTGCCATCCGGGGGGCCCCCTACGAGCAGTACTTC.

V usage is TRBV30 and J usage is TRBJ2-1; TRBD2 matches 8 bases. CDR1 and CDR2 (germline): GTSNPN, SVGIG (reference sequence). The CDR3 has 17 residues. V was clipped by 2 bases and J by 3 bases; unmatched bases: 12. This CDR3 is CAWSSTRGGGFYNEQFF. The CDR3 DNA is TGTGCCTGGAGTTCCACCCGGGGGGGCGGATTCTACAATGAGCAGTTCTTC.

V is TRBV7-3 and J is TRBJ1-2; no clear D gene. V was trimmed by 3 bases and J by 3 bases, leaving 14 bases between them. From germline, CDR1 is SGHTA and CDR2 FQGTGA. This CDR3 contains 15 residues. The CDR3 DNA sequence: TGTGCCAGCAGCTTCGGGCCCCCAACGGACTATGGCTACACCTTC. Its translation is CASSFGPPTDYGYTF. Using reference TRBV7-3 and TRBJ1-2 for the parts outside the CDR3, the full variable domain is GAGVSQTPSNKVTEKGKYVELRCDPISGHTALYWYRQSLGQGPEFLIYFQGTGAADDSGLPNDRFFAVRPEGSVSTLKIQRTERGDSAVYLCASSFGPPTDYGYTFGSGTRLTVV.

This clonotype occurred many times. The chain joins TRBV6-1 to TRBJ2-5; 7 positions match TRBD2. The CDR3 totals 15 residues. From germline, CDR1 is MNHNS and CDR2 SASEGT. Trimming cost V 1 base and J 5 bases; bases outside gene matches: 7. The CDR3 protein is CASSEEWGGTETQYF. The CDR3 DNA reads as TGTGCCAGCAGTGAAGAATGGGGGGGGACGGAGACCCAGTACTTC.

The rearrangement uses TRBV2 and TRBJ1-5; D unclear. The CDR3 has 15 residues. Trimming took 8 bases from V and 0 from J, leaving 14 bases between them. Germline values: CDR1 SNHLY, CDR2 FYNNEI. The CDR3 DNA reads TGTGCCAGCCGCCTGGGGAGTTATAGCAATCAGCCCCAGCATTTT. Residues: CASRLGSYSNQPQHF.